A selection of T cell receptor beta chains follows, all from one sample in a study of PD-1 blockade in classical Hodgkin lymphoma. Sequencing used immunoSEQ multiplex PCR; TCRdb keeps in-frame clones, though not all of them. The repertoire consists of 2,000 or so clones, with around 85% occurring once and the leading ten covering more than 20%. The sequencing here drew on peripheral blood mononuclear cells (PBMCs), taken at baseline. The origin of the receptors is a human donor with classical Hodgkin lymphoma. Both conserved end residues are part of each CDR3. The order of the fields is CDR3 DNA, CDR3 protein, V gene, D gene, J gene, clone size. D genes are given only for firm matches. Clone size is stated in some rows and not others, as once, few, many or a class when expanded.

TGTGCCAGCAGCCAAGGCGAACCGGGACTAGCGGGAAGGTACACCGGGGAGCTGTTTTTT	CASSQGEPGLAGRYTGELFF	TRBV14	TRBD2	TRBJ2-2	.
TGTGCCAGCAGCCCAGGGGGGTACACTGAAGCTTTCTTT	CASSPGGYTEAFF	TRBV28	TRBD1	TRBJ1-1	.
TGTGCCAGAAGCTTCTGGCGGGGGACTCAAGAGACCCAGTACTTC	CARSFWRGTQETQYF	TRBV5-3	TRBD2	TRBJ2-5	few
TGTGCCAGCAGCCCCAGGGACGGGAACACTGAAGCTTTCTTT	CASSPRDGNTEAFF	TRBV7-3	.	TRBJ1-1	.
TGTGCCAGCAGCGTAGGTGAAATCCGAGGCGCGGCCGGCTACACCTTC	CASSVGEIRGAAGYTF	TRBV9	.	TRBJ1-2	.
TGTGCCAGCTCAGCAAAACCGGAGGCCCATTTGAAACTGTTTTTT	CASSAKPEAHLKLFF	TRBV18	.	TRBJ1-4	.
TGTGCCAGCAGTCTGGCCCCGAACACCGGGGAGCTGTTTTTT	CASSLAPNTGELFF	TRBV2	.	TRBJ2-2	.
TGTGCCAGCAGAGCTGGTAGCAATCAGCCCCAGCATTTT	CASRAGSNQPQHF	TRBV2	.	TRBJ1-5	once
TGTGCCAGCAGTACCCCCGAGGGCACTGAAGCTTTCTTT	CASSTPEGTEAFF	TRBV27	.	TRBJ1-1	few
TGTGCCAGCAGTCCCAGCGGGAGTTACAATGAGCAGTTCTTC	CASSPSGSYNEQFF	TRBV11-2	TRBD2	TRBJ2-1	.
TGTGCCAGCAGCTACCCCCGGACAGGTCTAAATAATTCACCCCTCCACTTT	CASSYPRTGLNNSPLHF	TRBV5-4	TRBD1	TRBJ1-6	.
TGTGCCAGCAGGCTTACACAGGGTCTCGACACTGAAGCTTTCTTT	CASRLTQGLDTEAFF	TRBV6-5	.	TRBJ1-1	.
TGTGCCATCAGTCCATCTCTGAGCTGGGAAGAGACCCAGTACTTC	CAISPSLSWEETQYF	TRBV10-3	.	TRBJ2-5	.
TGTGCCAGTGGGACAGGCCCTAACTATGGCTACACCTTC	CASGTGPNYGYTF	TRBV19	TRBD1	TRBJ1-2	.
TGTGCCAGCAGCCTCAGACAGCCGAAGGCCTACGAGCAGTACTTC	CASSLRQPKAYEQYF	TRBV7-2	.	TRBJ2-7	.
TGTGCCAGCAGTGGGCCTGGGCGGAACACAGATACGCAGTATTTT	CASSGPGRNTDTQYF	TRBV2	.	TRBJ2-3	.
TGTGCCAGCAGTTACTCGGGTGGGAGCTCCTACGAGCAGTACTTC	CASSYSGGSSYEQYF	TRBV6-5	.	TRBJ2-7	.
TGCGCCAGCAGCCAAGAGGTGGCCAATGAAAAACTGTTTTTT	CASSQEVANEKLFF	TRBV4-3	.	TRBJ1-4	few
TGTGCCAGCAGTTACCGTGGGACGGCGAACACTGAAGCTTTCTTT	CASSYRGTANTEAFF	TRBV6-5	.	TRBJ1-1	.
TGTGCCAGTAGTATCACGGGACCGACGAGGCCCTATGGCTACACCTTC	CASSITGPTRPYGYTF	TRBV19	.	TRBJ1-2	.
TGCAGCGTTGATCGTGGGCAAGAGACCCAGTACTTC	CSVDRGQETQYF	TRBV29-1	.	TRBJ2-5	.
TGTGCCTGGAGGCCGACAGGGAACATGAACACTGAAGCTTTCTTT	CAWRPTGNMNTEAFF	TRBV30	TRBD1	TRBJ1-1	.
TGTGCCAGCAGCTTTAGACCGGGACACTACGAGCAGTACTTC	CASSFRPGHYEQYF	TRBV7-6	.	TRBJ2-7	few
TGTGCCAGCAGTTACTCGGGGGACAGGGGGAATTCACCCCTCCACTTT	CASSYSGDRGNSPLHF	TRBV6-5	TRBD1	TRBJ1-6	.
TGCGCCAGCAGCCGAGCAGACAATCCAGGCACCGGGGAGCTGTTTTTT	CASSRADNPGTGELFF	TRBV5-1	.	TRBJ2-2	.
TGTGCCTGGAGTGTACACAGCTATGGCTACACCTTC	CAWSVHSYGYTF	TRBV30	.	TRBJ1-2	.
TGTGCCAGCAGTTTGTCTCAGGGGTACTACAATGAGCAGTTCTTC	CASSLSQGYYNEQFF	TRBV27	.	TRBJ2-1	.
TGCGCCAGCAGCTTGGCCGGAGGGGCGGATACGCAGTATTTT	CASSLAGGADTQYF	TRBV5-1	.	TRBJ2-3	few
TGTGCCAGTAAGTTAGGTACCTCGAACACTGAAGCTTTCTTT	CASKLGTSNTEAFF	TRBV19	.	TRBJ1-1	.
TGTGCCAGCAGCTTAGGACAGGGTTCCTACAATGAGCAGTTCTTC	CASSLGQGSYNEQFF	TRBV11-3	TRBD1	TRBJ2-1	.
TGTGCCAGCAGCTTCCTTTTTGTTGGGGAGCAGTTCTTC	CASSFLFVGEQFF	TRBV7-6	.	TRBJ2-1	.
TGTGCCAGCAGTGGCCCGGCAGGGGATGGTGAGCAGTACTTC	CASSGPAGDGEQYF	TRBV2	.	TRBJ2-7	.
TGCGCCAGCAGCTTGGGGCTAGCGTTTAGCACAGATACGCAGTATTTT	CASSLGLAFSTDTQYF	TRBV5-1	.	TRBJ2-3	large
TGTGCCAGCAGCCCACCTCAGGGGAGAGCGTTCTATGGCTACACCTTC	CASSPPQGRAFYGYTF	TRBV5-4	.	TRBJ1-2	.
TGTGCCAGTAGTATAGAGCCAGGAATAAACTATGGCTACACCTTC	CASSIEPGINYGYTF	TRBV19	.	TRBJ1-2	.
TGCGCCAGCAGACGGTACGGGGGACTAGCGGGGAACAATGAGCAGTTCTTC	CASRRYGGLAGNNEQFF	TRBV5-1	TRBD2	TRBJ2-1	.
TGTGCCAGCTTAGCCGAACTCGGGACTAGGGAAGACGAGCAGTACTTC	CASLAELGTREDEQYF	TRBV9	TRBD2	TRBJ2-7	.
TGCGCCAGCGGACGGGACAGGATCTACGAGCAGTACTTC	CASGRDRIYEQYF	TRBV10-1	TRBD1	TRBJ2-7	.